These 8 T cell receptor beta chains originate from one sample sequenced in a study of blood T cell repertoires in COVID-19. TCRdb keeps only in-frame clones here, not all; method: immunoSEQ multiplex PCR. The profile shows 250,000 to 300,000 clones, 80% to 85% of them singletons. The sample taken for sequencing was PBMCs or T cells enriched from blood (not recorded which). The receptor set was obtained from a man aged 45-60 years who had recovered from COVID-19.

A word on this clone: Germline is not matched at one junction end, which may reflect a read error. V is TRBV7-9 and J is TRBJ2-7, with 10 bases lining up with TRBD2. Germline V gene lookup returns CDR1 SEHNR and CDR2 FQNEAQ (reference sequence). The CDR3 is made up of 14 amino acids. The CDR3 DNA sequence: TGTGCCAGCAGCCTAGCGGGGGCGCACTACGAGCAGTACTTC. This sequence encodes CASSLAGAHYEQYF. The full variable domain, with the rest looked up from reference TRBV7-9 and TRBJ2-7, is DTGVSQNPRHKITKRGQNVTFRCDPISEHNRLYWYRQTLGQGPEFLTYFQNEAQLEKSRLLSDRFSAERPKGSFSTLEIQRTEQGDSAMYLCASSLAGAHYEQYFGPGTRLTVT.

This clone was seen a handful of times. The chain combines TRBV2 with TRBJ2-5; possibly TRBD2 for D (6 bases). V was trimmed by 4 bases and J by 5 bases, leaving 14 bases between them. CDR3 length equals 14 residues. Germline V gives CDR1 SNHLY, CDR2 FYNNEI. CDR3 DNA: TGTGCCAGCAGTGTGACTAGGTCGGGGGAGACCCAGTACTTC. Residues: CASSVTRSGETQYF.

The J gene is TRBJ1-2, the V gene TRBV18; perhaps TRBD1 as D (5 bases). Germline CDR1 is KGHSH and CDR2 is LQKENI. With 2 bases removed from V and 7 bases from J, the gap between germline ends came to 14 bases. The CDR3 runs 14 residues. The CDR3 DNA reads TGTGCCAGCTCACCAGCAGGGTTGGATGGTGGCTACACCTTC. Protein sequence: CASSPAGLDGGYTF. Full variable domain (missing parts from reference TRBV18 and TRBJ1-2): NAGVMQNPRHLVRRRGQEARLRCSPMKGHSHVYWYRQLPEEGLKFMVYLQKENIIDESGMPKERFSAEFPKEGPSILRIQQVVRGDSAAYFCASSPAGLDGGYTFGSGTRLTVV.

The CDR3 sequence: CASRIAREQFF. The CDR3 coding sequence is TGTGCCAGCAGGATTGCGCGTGAGCAGTTCTTC. This chain links TRBV11-3 with TRBJ2-1; D uncertain. Looked up from germline, CDR1 is SGHNT and CDR2 is YENEEA. Trimming removed 6 bases at V and 9 bases at J, with 9 bases between. The CDR3 covers 11 residues.

This chain uses TRBV10-3 with TRBJ2-7, with a weak D call TRBD1 (6 bases). Per germline, CDR1 ENHRY and CDR2 SYGVKD. The CDR3 has 13 residues. Trimming removed 11 bases at V and 3 bases at J, with 17 bases between. CDR3 DNA: TGTGCCTCGAGAGCCCAGGGGAACTACGAGCAGTACTTC. This codes for CASRAQGNYEQYF.

This chain uses TRBV18 with TRBJ1-2, with D tentatively TRBD1 (6 bases). The CDR3 runs 13 residues. Germline values: CDR1 KGHSH, CDR2 LQKENI. The germline V and J ends were trimmed by 8 bases and 3 bases, with 13 bases remaining between them. CDR3 protein: CASGLRGDYGYTF. In DNA form, the CDR3 reads TGTGCCAGCGGCCTCAGGGGAGACTATGGCTACACCTTC.

V is TRBV5-1 and J is TRBJ1-4, with a tentative D call TRBD1 (5 bases). The CDR3 runs to 16 residues. Germline lookup yields CDR1 SGHRS and CDR2 YFSETQ. Trimming removed 0 bases at V and 4 bases at J, with 13 bases between. Here the CDR3 reads CASSLAPQGSNEKLFF. In DNA, the CDR3 is TGCGCCAGCAGCTTGGCCCCGCAGGGAAGTAATGAAAAACTGTTTTTT.

This clone was picked up a small number of times. The rearrangement uses TRBV19 and TRBJ1-2; TRBD1 matches 10 bases. V dropped 3 bases and J dropped 5; count of bases not matched to a gene: 9. Germline lookup yields CDR1 LNHDA and CDR2 SQIVND (reference sequence). This CDR3 spans 16 amino acids. As DNA, the CDR3 is TGTGCCAGTAGTATGATCGGGACAGGGGAGGCATATGGCTACACCTTC. It yields the protein CASSMIGTGEAYGYTF.